Below are 7 T cell receptor beta chains sequenced from a single sample in a study of Graves' ophthalmopathy and Graves' hyperthyroidism. TCR beta CDR3 regions were amplified from RNA transcripts. HTBI primers were used in a first-round RT-PCR, which preceded a second-round multiplex PCR. Each CDR3 protein gets one entry after TCRdb re-called the multiplex PCR reads with MiXCR. Altogether roughly 500,000 distinct CDR3 sequences are present, around 15% being singletons, with the ten largest covering around 9.8%. Source material: blood. The receptors stem from a woman aged 25-40 years with Graves' ophthalmopathy.

This clonotype has a count of ten or more. The chain joins TRBV28 to TRBJ1-6; a possible D gene is TRBD1 (6 bases). Germline lookup yields CDR1 MDHEN and CDR2 SYDVKM. Trimming cost V 7 bases and J 6 bases, with 10 bases left between them. The CDR3 has 13 residues. CDR3 residues: CASTLGGNSPLHF. The CDR3 DNA is TGTGCCAGCACGTTAGGGGGTAATTCACCCCTCCACTTT.

This clonotype was observed at least ten times. J is TRBJ1-6 and V is TRBV2; tentatively, D is TRBD1 (5 bases). The CDR3 is made up of 13 amino acids. V was shortened by 7 bases and J by 7 bases, with 11 bases between the two germline ends. The germline CDR1 and CDR2 sequences are SNHLY and FYNNEI. The CDR3 loop is CASKDRGNSPLHF. The CDR3 region has the DNA TGTGCCAGCAAAGACAGAGGGAATTCACCCCTCCACTTT.

In this sample, this clonotype turned up many times. The rearrangement uses TRBV27 and TRBJ1-2; perhaps TRBD1 as D (6 bases). Deletions cut 5 bases from V and 4 bases from J, with 8 bases between. CDR1 is MNHEY and CDR2 is SMNVEV in the germline V gene (reference sequence). The CDR3 has 12 amino acids. CDR3 DNA: TGTGCCAGCAGTCCGGACAGCTATGGCTACACCTTC. It translates to CASSPDSYGYTF.

Many counts were recorded for this clonotype. This chain uses TRBV7-8 with TRBJ2-5, with D possibly matching TRBD2 (5 bases). Germline loops: CDR1 SGHVS, CDR2 FQNEAQ. There are 14 residues in the CDR3. With 2 bases removed from V and 5 bases from J, the gap between germline ends came to 12 bases. CDR3 protein: CASSLSASPETQYF. The CDR3 DNA follows: TGTGCCAGCAGCTTATCGGCTAGCCCCGAGACCCAGTACTTC.

This clonotype was seen many times. This chain links TRBV6-1 with TRBJ1-4; D is unclear. The germline CDR1 and CDR2 sequences are MNHNS and SASEGT. The CDR3 totals 14 residues. V dropped 4 bases and J dropped 8 bases, with 14 bases sitting between them. The CDR3: CASSGGMAGEKLFF. The CDR3, as DNA: TGTGCCAGCAGTGGAGGTATGGCGGGCGAAAAACTGTTTTTT.

This clonotype was counted many times. The chain couples TRBV5-1 to TRBJ2-7; unclear D gene. V gave up 4 bases and J gave up 1 base, with 12 bases separating them. This CDR3 is 14 amino acids long. The germline CDR1 and CDR2 sequences are SGHRS and YFSETQ. The CDR3 sequence is CASSQTDGSYEQYF. The CDR3 DNA reads as TGCGCCAGCAGCCAAACTGACGGTTCCTACGAGCAGTACTTC.

This clonotype was recorded a few times. The chain links TRBV12-3 or TRBV12-4 to TRBJ1-2; D remains ambiguous. V lost 0 bases, J lost 14 bases, and 19 bases lay in between. CDR3 size: 14 residues. CDR3 sequence (DNA): TGTGCCAGCAGTTTAGCGGCCGGGTCTGGGTCTAGTACCTTC. Its protein is CASSLAAGSGSSTF.